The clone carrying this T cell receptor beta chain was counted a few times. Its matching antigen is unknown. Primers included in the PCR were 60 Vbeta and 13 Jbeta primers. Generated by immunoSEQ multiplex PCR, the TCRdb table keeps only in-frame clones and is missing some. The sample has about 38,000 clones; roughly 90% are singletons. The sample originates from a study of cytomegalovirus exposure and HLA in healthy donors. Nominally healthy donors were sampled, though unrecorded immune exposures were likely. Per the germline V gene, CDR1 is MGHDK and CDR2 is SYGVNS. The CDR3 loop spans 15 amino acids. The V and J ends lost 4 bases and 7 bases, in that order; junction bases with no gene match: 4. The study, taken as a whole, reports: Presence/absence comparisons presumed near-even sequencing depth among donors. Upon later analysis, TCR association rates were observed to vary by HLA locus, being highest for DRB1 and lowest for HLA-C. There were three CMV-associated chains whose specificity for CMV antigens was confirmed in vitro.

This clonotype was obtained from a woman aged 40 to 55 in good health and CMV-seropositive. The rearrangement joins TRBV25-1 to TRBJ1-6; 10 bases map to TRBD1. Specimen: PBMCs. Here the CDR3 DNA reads TGTGCCAGCAGTGCCGGACAGGGGGAGAATTCACCCCTCCACTTT. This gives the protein CASSAGQGENSPLHF.